At least ten counts were recorded for the clone carrying this T cell receptor beta chain. Its antigen is currently unknown. Graves' hyperthyroidism qualified as stable when ophthalmopathy did not progress within 18 months. Clinical symptoms, serum thyroxine and TRAb, thyroid ultrasound and orbital computed tomography were used for the diagnoses. This specimen comes from a study of T cells in Graves' hyperthyroidism and ophthalmopathy. TCR beta CDR3 regions were amplified from RNA. HTBI primers were the set used in a first-round RT-PCR of the TCR CDR3. MiXCR, applied by TCRdb to the multiplex PCR reads, yields one record per CDR3 protein. The sample holds around 450,000 distinct CDR3 sequences, 12% to 15% seen once. Study-wide points: Median prediction lead before ophthalmopathy onset was roughly 6 months with the model.

The germline gives CDR1 SNHLY, CDR2 FYNNEI. Trimming at V came to 10 bases and at J to 1 base, leaving 5 bases not matched to a gene. The CDR3 is 13 amino acids. What was sequenced was blood. This TCR was sampled from a woman between 18 and 30 years old with Graves' hyperthyroidism. The chain carries TRBV2 and TRBJ2-7; 9 nucleotides match TRBD1. As DNA, the CDR3 is TGTGCCACCATGGGACAGGGATCCTACGAGCAGTACTTC. Its translation is CATMGQGSYEQYF.